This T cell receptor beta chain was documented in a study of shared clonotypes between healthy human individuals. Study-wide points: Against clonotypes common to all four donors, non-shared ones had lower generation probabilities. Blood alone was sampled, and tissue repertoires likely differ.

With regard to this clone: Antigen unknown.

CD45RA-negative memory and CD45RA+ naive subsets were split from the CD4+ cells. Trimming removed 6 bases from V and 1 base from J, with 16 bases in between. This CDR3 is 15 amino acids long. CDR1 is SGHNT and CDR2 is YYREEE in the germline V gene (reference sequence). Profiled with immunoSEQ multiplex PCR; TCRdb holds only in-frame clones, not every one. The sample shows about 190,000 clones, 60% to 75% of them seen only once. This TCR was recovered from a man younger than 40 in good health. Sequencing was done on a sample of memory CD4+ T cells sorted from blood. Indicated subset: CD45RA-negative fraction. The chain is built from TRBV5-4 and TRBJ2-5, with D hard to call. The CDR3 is CASTKGRASQETQYF. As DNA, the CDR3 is TGTGCCAGCACCAAGGGTAGGGCGAGCCAAGAGACCCAGTACTTC.